This TCR beta chain was sequenced for a study of monozygotic twins with inflammatory bowel disease. TCRdb reworked the 5' RACE reads into one entry per CDR3 protein, no DNA. The clone table shows roughly 200,000 distinct CDR3 sequences, with the ten largest holding 7.7%. The CDR3 contains 13 residues. Germline CDR1 and CDR2: SNHLY and FYNNEI. Sequencing was performed on blood. This clonotype originated in a human donor with ulcerative colitis or Crohn's disease, or a healthy co-twin of an affected twin (not recorded which). The chain employs TRBV2 and TRBJ2-3. The CDR3: CASSGAGTYTQYF.